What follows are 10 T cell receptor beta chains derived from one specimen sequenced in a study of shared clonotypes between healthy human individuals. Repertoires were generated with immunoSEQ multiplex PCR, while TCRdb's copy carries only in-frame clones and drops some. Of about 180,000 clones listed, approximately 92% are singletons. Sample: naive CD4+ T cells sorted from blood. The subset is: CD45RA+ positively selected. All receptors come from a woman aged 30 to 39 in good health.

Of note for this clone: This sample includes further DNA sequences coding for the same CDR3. The CDR3, as DNA: TGCGCCAGCAGCTTGGCCGGGCGAAGCGAGCAGTACTTC. Protein sequence: CASSLAGRSEQYF. This sequence joins TRBV5-1 and TRBJ2-7, with D unclear. Trimming took off 0 bases at V and 6 bases at J, with 10 bases between the two ends. Germline lookup yields CDR1 SGHRS and CDR2 YFSETQ. This CDR3 comprises 13 residues.

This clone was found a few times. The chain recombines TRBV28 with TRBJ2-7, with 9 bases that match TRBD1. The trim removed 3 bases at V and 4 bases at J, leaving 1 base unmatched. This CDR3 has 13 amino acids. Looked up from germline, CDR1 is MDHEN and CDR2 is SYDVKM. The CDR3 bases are TGTGCCAGCAGTTTGGGGACAGGGTACGAGCAGTACTTC. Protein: CASSLGTGYEQYF.

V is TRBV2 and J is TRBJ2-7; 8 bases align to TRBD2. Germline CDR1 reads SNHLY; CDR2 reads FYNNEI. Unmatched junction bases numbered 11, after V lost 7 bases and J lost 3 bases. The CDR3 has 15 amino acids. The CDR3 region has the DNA TGTGCCAGCAAAGAGTCCGGGACTAGAGGCTACGAGCAGTACTTC. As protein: CASKESGTRGYEQYF.

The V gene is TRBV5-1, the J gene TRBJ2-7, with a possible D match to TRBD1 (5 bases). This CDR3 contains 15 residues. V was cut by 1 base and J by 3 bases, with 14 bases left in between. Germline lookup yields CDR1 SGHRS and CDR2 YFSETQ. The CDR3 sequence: CASSLQAGKGYEQYF. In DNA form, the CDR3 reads TGCGCCAGCAGCTTGCAAGCAGGGAAGGGCTACGAGCAGTACTTC.

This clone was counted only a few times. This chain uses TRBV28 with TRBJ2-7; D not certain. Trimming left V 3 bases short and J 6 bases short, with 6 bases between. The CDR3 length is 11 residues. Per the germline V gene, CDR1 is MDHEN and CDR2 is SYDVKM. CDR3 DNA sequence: TGTGCCAGCAGTTTTGTGGGCGAGCAGTACTTC. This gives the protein CASSFVGEQYF.

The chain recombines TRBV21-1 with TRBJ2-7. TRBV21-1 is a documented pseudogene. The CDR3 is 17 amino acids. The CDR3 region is CASSPAGRDKGAYEQYF. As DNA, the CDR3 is TGTGCCAGCAGCCCCGCTGGTAGAGACAAGGGCGCCTACGAGCAGTACTTC.

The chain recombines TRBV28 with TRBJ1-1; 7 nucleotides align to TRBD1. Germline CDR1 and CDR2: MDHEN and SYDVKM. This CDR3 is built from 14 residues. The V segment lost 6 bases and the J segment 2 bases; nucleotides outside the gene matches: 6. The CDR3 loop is CASRFGTVNTEAFF. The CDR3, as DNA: TGTGCCAGCAGATTCGGGACAGTTAACACTGAAGCTTTCTTT.

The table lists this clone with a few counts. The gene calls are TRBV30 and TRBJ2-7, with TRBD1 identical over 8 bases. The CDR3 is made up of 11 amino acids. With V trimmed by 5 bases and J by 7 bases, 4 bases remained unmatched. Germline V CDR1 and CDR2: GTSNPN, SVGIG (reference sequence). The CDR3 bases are TGTGCCTGGCAGGGGGCGGGGGAGCAGTACTTC. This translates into CAWQGAGEQYF.

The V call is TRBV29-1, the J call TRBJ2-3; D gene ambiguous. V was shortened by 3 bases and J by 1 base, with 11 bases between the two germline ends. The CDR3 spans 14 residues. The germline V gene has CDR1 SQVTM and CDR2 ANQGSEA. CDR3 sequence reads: CSVDPGTRTDTQYF. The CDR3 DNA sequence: TGCAGCGTTGATCCCGGCACTCGCACAGATACGCAGTATTTT.

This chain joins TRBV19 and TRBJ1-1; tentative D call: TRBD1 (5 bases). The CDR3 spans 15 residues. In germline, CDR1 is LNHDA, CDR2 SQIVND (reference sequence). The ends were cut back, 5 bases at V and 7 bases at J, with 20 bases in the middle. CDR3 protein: CASSPPGGTPIEAFF. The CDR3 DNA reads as TGTGCCAGTAGTCCACCAGGAGGGACCCCAATTGAAGCTTTCTTT.